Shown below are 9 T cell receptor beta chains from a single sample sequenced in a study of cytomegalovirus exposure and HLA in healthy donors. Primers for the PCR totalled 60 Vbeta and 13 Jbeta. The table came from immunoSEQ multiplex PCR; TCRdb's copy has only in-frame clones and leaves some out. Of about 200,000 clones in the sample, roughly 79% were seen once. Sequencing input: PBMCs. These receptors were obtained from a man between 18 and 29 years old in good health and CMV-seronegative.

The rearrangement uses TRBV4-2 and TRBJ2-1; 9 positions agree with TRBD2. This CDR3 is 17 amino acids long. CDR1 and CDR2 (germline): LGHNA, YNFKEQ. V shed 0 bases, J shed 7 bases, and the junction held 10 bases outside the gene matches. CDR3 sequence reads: CASSQDVWTSAMNEQFF. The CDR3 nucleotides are TGTGCCAGCAGCCAAGATGTTTGGACTAGCGCAATGAATGAGCAGTTCTTC.

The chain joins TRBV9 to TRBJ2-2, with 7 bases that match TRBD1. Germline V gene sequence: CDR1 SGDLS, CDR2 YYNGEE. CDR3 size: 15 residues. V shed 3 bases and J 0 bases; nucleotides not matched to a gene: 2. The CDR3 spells CASSDRGSNTGELFF. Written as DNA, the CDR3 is TGTGCCAGCAGCGACAGGGGATCGAACACCGGGGAGCTGTTTTTT.

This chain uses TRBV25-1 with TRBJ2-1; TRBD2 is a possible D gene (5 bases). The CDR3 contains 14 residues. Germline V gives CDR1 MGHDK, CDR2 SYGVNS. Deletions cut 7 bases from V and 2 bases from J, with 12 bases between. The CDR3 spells CASIWGDAYNEQFF. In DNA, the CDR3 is TGTGCCAGCATTTGGGGAGACGCCTACAATGAGCAGTTCTTC.

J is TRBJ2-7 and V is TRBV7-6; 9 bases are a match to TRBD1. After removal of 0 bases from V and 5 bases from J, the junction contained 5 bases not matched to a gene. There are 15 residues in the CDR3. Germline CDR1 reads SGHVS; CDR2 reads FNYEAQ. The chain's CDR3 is CASSLAGTGSNEQYF. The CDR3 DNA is TGTGCCAGCAGCTTAGCCGGGACAGGGTCCAACGAGCAGTACTTC.

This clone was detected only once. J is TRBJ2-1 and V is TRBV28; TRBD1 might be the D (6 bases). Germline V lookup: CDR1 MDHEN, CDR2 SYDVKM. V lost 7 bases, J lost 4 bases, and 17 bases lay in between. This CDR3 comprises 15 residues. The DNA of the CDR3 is TGTGCCAGCAATTTCGTGCAGGGGCTTTACAATGAGCAGTTCTTC. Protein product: CASNFVQGLYNEQFF.

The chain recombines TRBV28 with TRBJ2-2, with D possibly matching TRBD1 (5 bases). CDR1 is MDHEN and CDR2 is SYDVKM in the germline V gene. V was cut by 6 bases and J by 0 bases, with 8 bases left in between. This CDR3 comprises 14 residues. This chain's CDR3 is CASRGPSNTGELFF. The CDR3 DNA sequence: TGTGCCAGCAGGGGGCCATCGAACACCGGGGAGCTGTTTTTT.

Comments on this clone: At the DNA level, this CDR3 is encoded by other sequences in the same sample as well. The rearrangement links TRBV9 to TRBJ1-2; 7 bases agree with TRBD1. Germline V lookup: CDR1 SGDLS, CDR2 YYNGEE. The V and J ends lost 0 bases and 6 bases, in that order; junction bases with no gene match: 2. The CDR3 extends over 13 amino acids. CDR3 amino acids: CASSVGGGDGYTF. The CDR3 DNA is TGTGCCAGCAGCGTAGGAGGGGGCGATGGCTACACCTTC.

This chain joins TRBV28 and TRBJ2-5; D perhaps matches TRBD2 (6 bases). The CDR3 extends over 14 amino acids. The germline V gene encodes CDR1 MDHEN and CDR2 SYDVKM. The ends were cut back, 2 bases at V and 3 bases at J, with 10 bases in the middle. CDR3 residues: CASSLDSGEETQYF. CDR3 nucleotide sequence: TGTGCCAGCAGTTTAGATAGCGGAGAAGAGACCCAGTACTTC.

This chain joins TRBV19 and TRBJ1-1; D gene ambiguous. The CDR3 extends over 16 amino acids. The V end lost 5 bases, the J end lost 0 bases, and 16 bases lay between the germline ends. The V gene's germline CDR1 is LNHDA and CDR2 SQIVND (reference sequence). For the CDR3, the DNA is TGTGCCAGTAGTGTCAGGTTCGGGGAAATGAACACTGAAGCTTTCTTT. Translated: CASSVRFGEMNTEAFF.